Listed below are T cell receptor beta chains from one sample, sequenced in a study of T-cell reconstitution after alpha-beta-depleted transplantation in children. MiXCR, run by TCRdb on the PCR reads, gives a single entry per CDR3 protein. The repertoire includes hundreds of thousands of distinct CDR3 sequences, more than 20% of them detected once, and roughly an eighth sits in the top ten. The sample consisted of PBMCs, mostly from graft donor cells, taken 360 days after TCRalphabeta/CD19-depleted stem cell transplant. These receptors all come from a boy younger than two who had a stem cell transplant for acute myeloid leukemia, so the T cells may come from the graft donor. Both conserved end residues are part of each CDR3. A D gene is named only where the DNA matches it firmly. The listing skips clone size in some rows; elsewhere it reads once, few, many or a size class.

D,size,V,J,CDR3,DNA
NA,many,TRBV29-1,TRBJ2-6,CSVEDLFLAGANVLTF,TGCAGCGTTGAAGATCTTTTCCTGGCTGGGGCCAACGTCCTGACTTTC
TRBD1,few,TRBV20-1,TRBJ2-5,CSARDPLKTGERETQYF,TGCAGTGCTAGAGATCCCCTCAAGACAGGGGAGCGAGAGACCCAGTACTTC
TRBD1,many,TRBV12-3/TRBV12-4,TRBJ2-6,CASRHSGQGSGANVLTF,TGTGCCAGCAGACACTCCGGACAGGGCTCTGGGGCCAACGTCCTGACTTTC
NA,NA,TRBV7-2,TRBJ2-7,CASSWGGLAYEQYF,TGTGCCAGCAGCTGGGGGGGGCTGGCCTACGAGCAGTACTTC
NA,few,TRBV7-8,TRBJ1-2,CASSLERGDYGYTF,TGTGCCAGCAGCTTAGAGCGGGGAGACTATGGCTACACCTTC
NA,NA,TRBV10-3,TRBJ2-3,CAISLNGERATDTQYF,TGTGCCATCAGCCTAAATGGGGAAAGGGCCACAGATACGCAGTATTTT
TRBD1,NA,TRBV7-8,TRBJ2-3,CASSSGGTGGFFVSTDTQYF,TGTGCCAGCAGCTCCGGAGGGACAGGGGGCTTTTTCGTTTCCACAGATACGCAGTATTTT
TRBD2,NA,TRBV11-2,TRBJ2-1,CASSLGTSGGYYSYNEQFF,TGTGCCAGCAGCTTAGGGACTAGCGGGGGGTACTATTCCTACAATGAGCAGTTCTTC
NA,NA,TRBV7-2,TRBJ1-2,CASSLIRDNYGYTF,TGTGCCAGCAGCTTAATCAGGGATAACTATGGCTACACCTTC
TRBD1,many,TRBV6-1,TRBJ1-5,CASSQGQGGLGNQPQHF,TGTGCCAGCAGTCAAGGACAGGGAGGTCTCGGCAATCAGCCCCAGCATTTT
NA,NA,TRBV20-1,TRBJ2-5,CSARDFYGRQETQYF,TGCAGTGCTAGAGATTTTTATGGCAGGCAAGAGACCCAGTACTTC
NA,many,TRBV12-3/TRBV12-4,TRBJ2-5,CASGALQETQYF,TGTGCCAGCGGGGCACTCCAAGAGACCCAGTACTTC
NA,NA,TRBV7-8,TRBJ1-5,CASSSYGLNSNQPQHF,TGTGCCAGCAGCTCGTACGGGTTGAATAGCAATCAGCCCCAGCATTTT
NA,many,TRBV29-1,TRBJ2-5,CSVEDHPLRGETQYF,TGCAGCGTTGAAGATCACCCCTTACGCGGGGAGACCCAGTACTTC
TRBD1,few,TRBV6-5,TRBJ1-1,CASSYPDRGSEAFF,TGTGCCAGCAGTTACCCCGACAGGGGGAGTGAAGCTTTCTTT
NA,NA,TRBV20-1,TRBJ2-3,CSANPGTLSHTDTQYF,TGCAGTGCGAACCCCGGGACTCTCTCCCACACAGATACGCAGTATTTT
NA,many,TRBV29-1,TRBJ2-5,CSVRTAQETQYF,TGCAGCGTCAGGACAGCCCAAGAGACCCAGTACTTC
TRBD2,NA,TRBV5-1,TRBJ2-1,CASSLELAGGPGNEQFF,TGCGCCAGCAGCTTGGAACTAGCGGGGGGGCCAGGTAATGAGCAGTTCTTC
NA,NA,TRBV12-3/TRBV12-4,TRBJ1-1,CASSLGLWGNTEAFF,TGTGCCAGCAGTTTAGGTTTGTGGGGGAACACTGAAGCTTTCTTT
NA,NA,TRBV11-2,TRBJ2-6,CASSLGFGAGANVLTF,TGTGCCAGCAGCTTAGGCTTCGGGGCGGGGGCCAACGTCCTGACTTTC
NA,many,TRBV7-2,TRBJ2-7,CASSLADTDEQYF,TGTGCCAGCAGCTTAGCGGACACGGACGAGCAGTACTTC
NA,NA,TRBV20-1,TRBJ2-3,CSASPLTRGPRPDTQYF,TGCAGTGCTAGTCCCCTGACCCGGGGCCCGCGGCCCGATACGCAGTATTTT
TRBD1,NA,TRBV29-1,TRBJ2-7,CSVVGQAYEQYF,TGCAGCGTGGTCGGACAGGCCTACGAGCAGTACTTC
NA,NA,TRBV7-9,TRBJ2-1,CASSSRVPPNNEQFF,TGTGCCAGCAGTTCACGGGTCCCGCCAAACAATGAGCAGTTCTTC
TRBD1,many,TRBV20-1,TRBJ2-6,CSARGVDRVGTSGANVLTF,TGCAGTGCTAGAGGTGTAGACAGGGTGGGGACGTCGGGGGCCAACGTCCTGACTTTC
TRBD2,NA,TRBV20-1,TRBJ2-3,CSARGLAGGSTDTQYF,TGCAGTGCTAGGGGACTAGCGGGGGGGAGCACAGATACGCAGTATTTT
NA,NA,TRBV20-1,TRBJ2-5,CSALPGAQETQYF,TGCAGTGCCCTCCCCGGCGCACAAGAGACCCAGTACTTC
TRBD1,many,TRBV5-1,TRBJ2-5,CASFRQGQQETQYF,TGCGCCAGCTTCAGACAGGGCCAACAAGAGACCCAGTACTTC
NA,NA,TRBV5-1,TRBJ2-5,CASSLWREETQYF,TGCGCCAGCAGCTTGTGGAGGGAAGAGACCCAGTACTTC
NA,many,TRBV7-9,TRBJ1-4,CASSARTATNEKLFF,TGTGCCAGCAGCGCTAGGACAGCAACTAATGAAAAACTGTTTTTT
NA,many,TRBV29-1,TRBJ2-5,CSVGGQETQYF,TGCAGCGTCGGGGGACAAGAGACCCAGTACTTC
TRBD2,NA,TRBV24-1,TRBJ2-1,CATSDLSSGGLDNEQFF,TGTGCCACCAGTGATTTGAGTAGCGGGGGGTTGGACAATGAGCAGTTCTTC
NA,few,TRBV28,TRBJ1-5,CASRLHGNQPQHF,TGTGCCAGCAGGCTTCACGGGAATCAGCCCCAGCATTTT
TRBD2,NA,TRBV7-2,TRBJ2-3,CASSFISVGLAQDTQYF,TGTGCCAGCAGCTTTATCTCAGTGGGACTAGCGCAGGATACGCAGTATTTT
NA,few,TRBV9,TRBJ2-5,CASSVVGQLGETQYF,TGTGCCAGCAGCGTAGTGGGGCAGCTAGGGGAGACCCAGTACTTC
NA,NA,TRBV20-1,TRBJ1-5,CSARERDDGNQPQHF,TGCAGTGCTAGAGAGCGAGATGATGGCAATCAGCCCCAGCATTTT
TRBD2,NA,TRBV12-3/TRBV12-4,TRBJ2-1,CASSLKVAGPYNEQFF,TGTGCCAGCAGCCTCAAAGTAGCGGGCCCTTACAATGAGCAGTTCTTC
TRBD2,NA,TRBV5-1,TRBJ2-5,CASSLLGLAGAGETQYF,TGCGCCAGCAGCCTATTGGGACTAGCGGGGGCCGGGGAGACCCAGTACTTC
TRBD1,NA,TRBV7-8,TRBJ2-6,CASSLAGQSSGANVLTF,TGTGCCAGCAGCTTAGCGGGACAGAGCTCTGGGGCCAACGTCCTGACTTTC
TRBD2,NA,TRBV6-5,TRBJ2-1,CASSYDRETSGGYNEQFF,TGTGCCAGCAGTTACGATCGAGAGACTAGCGGGGGGTACAATGAGCAGTTCTTC
TRBD1,NA,TRBV12-3/TRBV12-4,TRBJ2-1,CASSLEPPGTGGPSNEQFF,TGTGCCAGCAGTTTGGAACCCCCCGGGACAGGGGGCCCTAGCAATGAGCAGTTCTTC
NA,few,TRBV7-2,TRBJ1-1,CASSLRWEAFF,TGTGCCAGCAGCTTACGATGGGAAGCTTTCTTT
NA,few,TRBV4-2,TRBJ2-5,CASSRGGEKTQYF,TGTGCCAGCAGCCGAGGGGGAGAGAAGACCCAGTACTTC
TRBD2,NA,TRBV28,TRBJ2-5,CASSILAGSQETQYF,TGTGCCAGCAGTATACTAGCGGGGAGCCAAGAGACCCAGTACTTC
TRBD1,NA,TRBV4-3,TRBJ2-2,CASSRNRGLGTGELFF,TGCGCCAGCAGCCGAAACAGGGGGCTAGGCACCGGGGAGCTGTTTTTT
NA,NA,TRBV12-3/TRBV12-4,TRBJ2-3,CASSFLNTPDTQYF,TGTGCCAGCAGTTTCCTGAATACCCCAGATACGCAGTATTTT
NA,few,TRBV6-5,TRBJ1-1,CASSYSSSGPTRHTEAFF,TGTGCCAGCAGTTACTCGTCTTCGGGGCCCACCAGGCACACTGAAGCTTTCTTT
TRBD2,few,TRBV7-2,TRBJ2-3,CASTKAPASGGLQYF,TGTGCCAGCACCAAAGCCCCCGCTAGCGGGGGGCTGCAGTATTTT
NA,many,TRBV20-1,TRBJ2-7,CSASRRHEQYF,TGCAGTGCTAGTCGGCGGCACGAGCAGTACTTC
NA,many,TRBV6-1,TRBJ2-1,CASSQGWGYNEQFF,TGTGCCAGCAGTCAGGGTTGGGGGTACAATGAGCAGTTCTTC
NA,many,TRBV29-1,TRBJ1-1,CSVGVGEAFF,TGCAGCGTTGGAGTCGGGGAAGCTTTCTTT
TRBD1,NA,TRBV20-1,TRBJ2-1,CSALKGDRGYNEQFF,TGCAGTGCTCTTAAGGGGGACAGGGGCTACAATGAGCAGTTCTTC
NA,many,TRBV20-1,TRBJ2-5,CSASPFDRGNQETQYF,TGCAGTGCTAGCCCCTTTGATCGGGGGAACCAAGAGACCCAGTACTTC
NA,NA,TRBV12-3/TRBV12-4,TRBJ2-5,CASSFGTGKETQYF,TGTGCCAGCAGTTTTGGCACTGGGAAGGAGACCCAGTACTTC
NA,NA,TRBV20-1,TRBJ2-5,CSAGEQRGRAQETQYF,TGCAGTGCCGGAGAGCAGAGGGGCAGGGCACAAGAGACCCAGTACTTC